Below are 17 T cell receptor beta chains sequenced from a single sample in a study of T-cell reconstitution after alpha-beta-depleted transplantation in children. Construction of the TCRbeta library involved unique molecular identifiers. TCRdb recomputed calls from the PCR reads with MiXCR, one row per CDR3 protein. Of 300,000 to 400,000 distinct CDR3 sequences in the sample, around 16% are singletons; the top ten hold about 41%. Sequenced material: PBMCs, mostly from graft donor cells, taken 360 days after TCRalphabeta/CD19-depleted stem cell transplant. The source of these receptors is a male patient aged 2-9 years who had a stem cell transplant for acute lymphoblastic leukemia, so the T cells may come from the graft donor.

The V and J genes are TRBV6-1 and TRBJ2-3; 7 bases align to TRBD2. Trimming removed 7 bases from V and 6 bases from J; junction bases left unmatched: 13. CDR3 length equals 15 residues. CDR1 is MNHNS, CDR2 SASEGT, per germline. CDR3 nucleotide sequence: TGTGCCAGCAATGATCGGACTAGGTCAGGGGATACGCAGTATTTT. This codes for CASNDRTRSGDTQYF.

V gene TRBV6-2 or TRBV6-3 combines with J gene TRBJ2-1; TRBD2 aligns across 8 bases. CDR3 length: 16 amino acids. In germline, CDR1 is MNHEY, CDR2 SVGEGT. Trimming cost V 1 base and J 9 bases; bases outside gene matches: 11. The CDR3 reads CASSYFPERERGEQFF. CDR3 nucleotide sequence: TGTGCCAGCAGTTACTTCCCGGAGCGGGAGAGGGGTGAGCAGTTCTTC.

This clonotype occurred a few times. The V gene is TRBV4-3, the J gene TRBJ2-3; maybe TRBD1 (6 bases). The germline V and J ends were trimmed by 5 bases and 0 bases, with 12 bases remaining between them. This CDR3 is built from 15 residues. Germline V gene sequence: CDR1 LGHNA, CDR2 YSLEER. The CDR3: CASSFARGSTDTQYF. CDR3 in DNA: TGCGCCAGCAGCTTCGCGAGGGGGAGCACAGATACGCAGTATTTT.

This clonotype occurred a few times. The chain links TRBV4-1 to TRBJ1-4; D remains unclear. CDR3 length equals 13 residues. Trimming cost V 1 base and J 6 bases, with 6 bases left between them. Germline V gives CDR1 MGHRA, CDR2 YSYEKL. The CDR3 spells CASSQATDEKLFF. CDR3 in DNA: TGCGCCAGCAGCCAAGCAACCGATGAAAAACTGTTTTTT.

This clonotype was seen at least ten times. This chain joins TRBV5-1 and TRBJ2-2, with D possibly TRBD2 on 6 matching bases. V gave up 1 base and J gave up 1 base, with 14 bases separating them. Per the germline V gene, CDR1 is SGHRS and CDR2 is YFSETQ. The CDR3 runs to 17 residues. CDR3 DNA sequence: TGCGCCAGCAGCTTGTTTTTCGTGCGGGAGAACACCGGGGAGCTGTTTTTT. Residues: CASSLFFVRENTGELFF. Full variable domain (remainder filled in from reference TRBV5-1 and TRBJ2-2): KAGVTQTPRYLIKTRGQQVTLSCSPISGHRSVSWYQQTPGQGLQFLFEYFSETQRNKGNFPGRFSGRQFSNSRSEMNVSTLELGDSALYLCASSLFFVRENTGELFFGEGSRLTVL.

This sequence joins TRBV4-3 and TRBJ2-2, with D unresolved. V gave up 3 bases and J gave up 3 bases, with 11 bases separating them. In germline, CDR1 is LGHNA, CDR2 YSLEER. The CDR3 loop spans 15 amino acids. In DNA form, the CDR3 reads TGCGCCAGCAGCCAGACGGCCACCTACACCGGGGAGCTGTTTTTT. Translating it yields CASSQTATYTGELFF.

The V and J genes are TRBV5-1 and TRBJ2-3; TRBD1 might be the D (5 bases). CDR1 and CDR2 (germline): SGHRS, YFSETQ. The V end was cut by 0 bases, the J end by 6 bases, with 14 bases between. The CDR3 extends over 15 amino acids. CDR3 nucleotides: TGCGCCAGCAGCTTGGGTTTAATCAGGGCGGATACGCAGTATTTT. As protein: CASSLGLIRADTQYF.

In its sample, this clonotype was seen a few times. V usage is TRBV5-6 and J usage is TRBJ2-1; D gene unclear. This CDR3 region has 13 residues. Trimming took 4 bases from V and 6 from J, leaving 11 bases between them. From germline, CDR1 is SGHDT and CDR2 YYEEEE. CDR3 DNA: TGTGCCAGCAGCGCCGGTAGCCCCAATGAGCAGTTCTTC. Residues: CASSAGSPNEQFF.

In its sample, this clonotype was seen many times. This rearrangement joins TRBV27 to TRBJ2-3, with D unresolved. V shed 2 bases and J shed 0 bases, with 6 bases lying between them. Germline V CDR1 and CDR2: MNHEY, SMNVEV (reference sequence). The CDR3 is 14 residues long. In nucleotides, the CDR3 is TGTGCCAGCAGTTTAAGTTTTAGCACAGATACGCAGTATTTT. Translation gives CASSLSFSTDTQYF.

This clonotype appeared a few times. This sequence joins TRBV12-3 or TRBV12-4 and TRBJ1-1, with 12 bases lining up with TRBD1. CDR3 size: 16 residues. Losses at the gene ends were 6 bases for V and 2 bases for J; bases not matched to a gene: 7. In DNA form, the CDR3 reads TGTGCCAGCAGGGTTCCGGGACAGGGGGCCAACACTGAAGCTTTCTTT. It translates to CASRVPGQGANTEAFF.

This clonotype was seen many times. The V call is TRBV29-1, the J call TRBJ1-1; D gene uncertain. The CDR3 runs 15 residues. Trimming shortened V by 7 bases and J by 0 bases, and 18 bases separated the two germline ends. The V gene's germline CDR1 is SQVTM and CDR2 ANQGSEA. The chain's CDR3 is CSALPPQWLNTEAFF. The CDR3 nucleotides read TGCAGCGCTCTACCTCCTCAGTGGCTGAACACTGAAGCTTTCTTT.

In its sample, this clonotype was seen a few times. CDR3 coding DNA: TGTGCCATCACACGCGCGGACAGGAACACTGAAGCTTTCTTT. It translates to CAITRADRNTEAFF. The V call is TRBV10-3, the J call TRBJ1-1, with a possible D match to TRBD1 (6 bases). Trimming left V 7 bases short and J 1 base short, with 13 bases between. Germline V lookup: CDR1 ENHRY, CDR2 SYGVKD. This CDR3 comprises 14 residues.

This clonotype was seen a handful of times. The CDR3 sequence: CASSRQVGSNEKLFF. CDR3 DNA: TGTGCCAGCTCACGGCAGGTGGGGAGCAATGAAAAACTGTTTTTT. The chain carries TRBV18 and TRBJ1-4; D is undetermined. The CDR3 length is 15 residues. The V end was cut by 4 bases, the J end by 5 bases, with 14 bases between. From germline, CDR1 is KGHSH and CDR2 LQKENI.

DNA of the CDR3: TGTGCCAGCAGCTTGGGGACTAGCCGCCCCAATGAGCAGTTCTTC. Translation gives CASSLGTSRPNEQFF. The J gene is TRBJ2-1, the V gene TRBV5-4; 8 bases map to TRBD2. The germline V gene encodes CDR1 SGHNT and CDR2 YYREEE (reference sequence). This CDR3 comprises 15 residues. Trimming at V came to 0 bases and at J to 6 bases, leaving 5 bases not matched to a gene. The whole variable domain, filled in from reference TRBV5-4 and TRBJ2-1, reads ETGVTQSPTHLIKTRGQQVTLRCSSQSGHNTVSWYQQALGQGPQFIFQYYREEENGRGNFPPRFSGLQFPNYSSELNVNALELDDSALYLCASSLGTSRPNEQFFGPGTRLTVL.

V is TRBV7-9 and J is TRBJ2-5, with D perhaps matching TRBD2 (6 bases). V lost 7 bases and J lost 4, with 19 bases in between. This CDR3 spans 15 amino acids. Germline lookup yields CDR1 SEHNR and CDR2 FQNEAQ (reference sequence). The CDR3 is CASTGWGGMGETQYF. The CDR3 nucleotides are TGTGCCAGCACCGGTTGGGGCGGGATGGGAGAGACCCAGTACTTC. The full variable domain, with the rest looked up from reference TRBV7-9 and TRBJ2-5, is DTGVSQNPRHKITKRGQNVTFRCDPISEHNRLYWYRQTLGQGPEFLTYFQNEAQLEKSRLLSDRFSAERPKGSFSTLEIQRTEQGDSAMYLCASTGWGGMGETQYFGPGTRLLVL.

This clonotype was counted only a few times. V and J are TRBV11-2 and TRBJ1-4, with D uncertain. There are 15 residues in the CDR3. Trimming stripped 5 bases from V and 10 bases from J, with 20 bases between. Germline assignment: CDR1 SGHAT and CDR2 FQNNGV. The DNA for the CDR3 is TGTGCCAGCAGCCAGGTCTGGTCGAGGGCTGGAAAACTGTTTTTT. The encoded protein is CASSQVWSRAGKLFF.

This chain uses TRBV20-1 with TRBJ1-5, with 10 bases aligning to TRBD1. CDR1 is DFQATT and CDR2 is SNEGSKA in the germline V gene (reference sequence). V lost 6 bases and J lost 6; bases outside the gene matches: 14. The CDR3 sequence is 16 residues long. The CDR3 protein is CSAEGGTGAFSQPQHF. CDR3 sequence (DNA): TGCAGTGCCGAGGGCGGGACAGGGGCATTTAGTCAGCCCCAGCATTTT.